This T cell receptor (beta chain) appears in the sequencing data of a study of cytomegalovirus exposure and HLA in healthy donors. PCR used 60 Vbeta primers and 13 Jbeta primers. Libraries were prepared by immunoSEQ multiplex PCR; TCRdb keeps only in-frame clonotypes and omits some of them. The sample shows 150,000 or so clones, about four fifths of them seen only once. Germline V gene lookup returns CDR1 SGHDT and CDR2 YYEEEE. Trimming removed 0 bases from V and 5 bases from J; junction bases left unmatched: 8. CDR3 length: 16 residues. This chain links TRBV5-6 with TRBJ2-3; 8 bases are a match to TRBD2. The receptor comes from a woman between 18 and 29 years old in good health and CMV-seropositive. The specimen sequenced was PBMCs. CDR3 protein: CASSLVAGGRLDTQYF. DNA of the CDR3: TGTGCCAGCAGCTTGGTTGCGGGGGGTCGATTAGATACGCAGTATTTT. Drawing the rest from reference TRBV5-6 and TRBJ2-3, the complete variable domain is DAGVTQSPTHLIKTRGQQVTLRCSPKSGHDTVSWYQQALGQGPQFIFQYYEEEERQRGNFPDRFSGHQFPNYSSELNVNALLLGDSALYLCASSLVAGGRLDTQYFGPGTRLTVL.